This section outlines one T cell receptor (beta chain) sequence together with its context. Antigen unknown. The source of the sample is a study of beta chain features in type 1 diabetes. Study observations and caveats: Fewer insertions but more deletions were seen at VDJ junctions in type 1 diabetes patients. TCRB CDR3 length was moderately but significantly reduced in all four CD4+ subsets of Type 1 diabetes patients.

By way of CD45RO/CCR7/CD25/CD127/CD95/CD27, the CD4+ regulatory, stem cell-like memory, central memory and naive cells were sorted. Every sorted population was more than 95% pure. The CDR3 runs to 14 residues. The germline V gene has CDR1 MGHRA and CDR2 YSYEKL. V was cut by 4 bases and J by 8 bases, with 14 bases left in between. The authors reverse transcribed all of the isolated RNA, so sequencing captured expressed TCRB transcripts. TCRdb keeps only in-frame clones here, not all; method: immunoSEQ multiplex PCR. Altogether over 90,000 clones are present, under 30% being singletons, with the ten largest covering about 0.57%.

The TCR originated in a woman between 18 and 30 years old with type 1 diabetes. The sample comprised central memory CD4+ T cells from blood. This sequence joins TRBV4-1 and TRBJ1-4; D is perhaps TRBD1 (6 bases). CDR3 protein: CASSRIGTNEKLFF. In DNA, the CDR3 is TGCGCCAGCAGCCGTATAGGGACAAACGAAAAACTGTTTTTT.